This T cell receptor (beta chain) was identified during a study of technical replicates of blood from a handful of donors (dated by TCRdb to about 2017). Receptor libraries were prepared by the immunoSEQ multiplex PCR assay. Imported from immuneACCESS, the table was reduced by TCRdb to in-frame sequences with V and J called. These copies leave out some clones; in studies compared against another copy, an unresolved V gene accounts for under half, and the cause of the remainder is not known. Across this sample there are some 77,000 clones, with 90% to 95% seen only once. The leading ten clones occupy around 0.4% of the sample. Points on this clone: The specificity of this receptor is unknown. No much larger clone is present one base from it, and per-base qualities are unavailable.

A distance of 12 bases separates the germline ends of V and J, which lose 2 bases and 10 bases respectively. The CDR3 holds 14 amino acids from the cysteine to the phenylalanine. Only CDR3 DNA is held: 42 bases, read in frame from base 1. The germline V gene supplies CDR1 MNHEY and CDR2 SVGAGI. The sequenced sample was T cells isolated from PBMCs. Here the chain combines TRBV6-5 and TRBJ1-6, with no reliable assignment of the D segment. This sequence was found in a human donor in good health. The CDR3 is CASSYAGFSSPLHF. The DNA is TGTGCCAGCAGTTACGCGGGGTTCTCATCACCCCTCCACTTT.